Listed below are T cell receptor beta chains from one sample, sequenced in a study of long-term antiretroviral therapy in people with HIV. Profiled with immunoSEQ multiplex PCR; TCRdb holds only in-frame clones, not every one. The sample has over 35,000 clones, 85% to 95% seen once. Source: unsorted PBMCs, taken approximately 9.5 years after starting antiretroviral therapy. Receptor source: a man aged 30 to 39 with HIV. The CDR3 runs from the conserved cysteine through the conserved F or W. The order of the fields is D gene, J gene, V gene, clone size, CDR3 length, CDR3 protein, CDR3 DNA. The D gene is left open where the match is weak. Clone size is stated in some rows and not others, as once, few, many or a class when expanded.

>.|TRBJ1-2|TRBV29-1|.|13
CSVPNLGSYGYTF
TGCAGCGTACCAAATCTGGGGTCCTATGGCTACACCTTC
>.|TRBJ2-5|TRBV7-9|.|12
CASSYSGETQYF
TGTGCCAGCAGCTATTCGGGAGAGACCCAGTACTTC
>.|TRBJ1-3|TRBV7-8|.|16
CASSLEFSHSGNTIYF
TGTGCCAGCAGCTTAGAATTCTCTCACTCTGGAAACACCATATATTTT
>.|TRBJ2-7|TRBV9|.|13
CASSVTPGVEQYF
TGTGCCAGCAGCGTAACTCCAGGGGTTGAGCAGTACTTC
>.|TRBJ2-3|TRBV7-3|.|12
CASSQTSDTQYF
TGTGCCAGCAGCCAAACAAGCGATACGCAGTATTTT
>.|TRBJ1-2|TRBV15|.|12
CATSRELYGYTF
TGTGCCACCAGCAGAGAGCTCTATGGCTACACCTTC
>.|TRBJ1-2|TRBV21-1|.|15
CASSKEDWAPYGYTF
TGTGCCAGCAGCAAAGAGGATTGGGCTCCCTATGGCTACACCTTC
>.|TRBJ2-1|TRBV4-2|.|12
CASSQDSPEQFF
TGTGCCAGCAGCCAAGATAGTCCGGAGCAGTTCTTC
>TRBD1|TRBJ1-6|TRBV2|.|14
CASGGQTYNSPLHF
TGTGCCAGCGGGGGACAGACGTATAATTCACCCCTCCACTTT
>TRBD1|TRBJ1-5|TRBV5-1|.|15
CASSELGGFNQPQHF
TGCGCCAGCAGCGAATTAGGGGGCTTCAATCAGCCCCAGCATTTT
>.|TRBJ1-5|TRBV6-6|.|16
CASSYSSGYANQPQHF
TGTGCCAGCAGTTACTCCTCAGGGTATGCCAATCAGCCCCAGCATTTT
>.|TRBJ1-3|TRBV4-1|once|17
CASSQYSTGTSGNTIYF
TGCGCCAGCAGCCAATACTCCACAGGGACCTCTGGAAACACCATATATTTT
>.|TRBJ1-1|TRBV10-1|.|13
CASSGLDRTEAFF
TGCGCCAGCAGTGGATTAGACAGAACTGAAGCTTTCTTT
>.|TRBJ1-1|TRBV19|.|13
CASRANGDTEAFF
TGTGCCAGTAGGGCTAATGGGGACACTGAAGCTTTCTTT
>TRBD1|TRBJ1-2|TRBV5-1|.|16
CASSLRTGKARYGYTF
TGCGCCAGCAGCTTGAGGACAGGAAAAGCTCGCTATGGCTACACCTTC
>.|TRBJ1-3|TRBV11-2|.|16
CASSLYGATSGNTIYF
TGTGCCAGCAGCTTGTACGGGGCTACCTCTGGAAACACCATATATTTT
>TRBD1|TRBJ1-4|TRBV2|.|14
CASSTQGAVEKLFF
TGTGCCAGCAGTACACAGGGGGCGGTTGAAAAACTGTTTTTT
>.|TRBJ2-1|TRBV19|.|10
CAISSDEQFF
TGTGCCATCTCGTCGGATGAGCAGTTCTTC
>.|TRBJ2-2|TRBV7-3|.|15
CASSLTGANTGELFF
TGTGCCAGCAGCTTGACAGGAGCGAACACCGGGGAGCTGTTTTTT
>TRBD2|TRBJ2-7|TRBV14|.|16
CASSPSSGDLLHEQYF
TGTGCCAGCAGCCCATCTAGCGGGGACCTTCTCCACGAGCAGTACTTC
>.|TRBJ2-4|TRBV10-1|.|14
CASSGQGAKNIQYF
TGCGCCAGCAGTGGGCAGGGGGCCAAAAACATTCAGTACTTC
>.|TRBJ1-5|TRBV6-1|.|17
CASSEGVSRAVYQPQHF
TGTGCCAGCAGTGAAGGAGTGTCCAGGGCTGTATATCAGCCCCAGCATTTT
>.|TRBJ1-3|TRBV30|.|14
CALDGGFSGNTIYF
TGTGCCCTCGACGGAGGCTTCTCTGGAAACACCATATATTTT
>.|TRBJ2-5|TRBV2|.|14
CASMNNRGRMTQYF
TGTGCCAGCATGAACAACCGTGGGCGTATGACCCAGTACTTC